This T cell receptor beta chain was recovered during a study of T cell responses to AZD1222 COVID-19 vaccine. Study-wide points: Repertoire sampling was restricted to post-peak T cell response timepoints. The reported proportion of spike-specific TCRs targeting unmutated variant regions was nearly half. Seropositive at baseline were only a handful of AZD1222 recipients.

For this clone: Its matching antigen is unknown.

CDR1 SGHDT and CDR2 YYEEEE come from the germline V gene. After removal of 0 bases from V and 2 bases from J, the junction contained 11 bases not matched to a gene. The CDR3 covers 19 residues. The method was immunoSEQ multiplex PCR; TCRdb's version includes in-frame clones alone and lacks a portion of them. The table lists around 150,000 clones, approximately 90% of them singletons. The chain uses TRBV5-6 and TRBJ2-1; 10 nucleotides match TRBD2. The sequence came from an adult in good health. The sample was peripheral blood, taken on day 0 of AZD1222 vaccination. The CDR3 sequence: CASSLEGPLAGITYNEQFF. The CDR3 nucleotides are TGTGCCAGCAGCTTGGAGGGGCCACTAGCGGGGATTACCTACAATGAGCAGTTCTTC.